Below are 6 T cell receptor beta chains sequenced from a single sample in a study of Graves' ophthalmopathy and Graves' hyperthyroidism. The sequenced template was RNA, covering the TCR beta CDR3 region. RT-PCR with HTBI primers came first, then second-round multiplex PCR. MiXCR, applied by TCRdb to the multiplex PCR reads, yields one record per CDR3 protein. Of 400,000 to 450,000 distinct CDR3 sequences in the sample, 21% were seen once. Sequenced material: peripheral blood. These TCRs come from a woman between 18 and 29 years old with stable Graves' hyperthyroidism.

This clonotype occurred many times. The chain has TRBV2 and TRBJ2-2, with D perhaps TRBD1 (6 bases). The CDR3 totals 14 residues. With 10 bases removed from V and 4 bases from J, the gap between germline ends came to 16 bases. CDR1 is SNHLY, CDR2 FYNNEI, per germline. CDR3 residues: CATRQQGSTGELFF. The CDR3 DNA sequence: TGTGCCACCCGACAACAGGGTAGCACCGGGGAGCTGTTTTTT.

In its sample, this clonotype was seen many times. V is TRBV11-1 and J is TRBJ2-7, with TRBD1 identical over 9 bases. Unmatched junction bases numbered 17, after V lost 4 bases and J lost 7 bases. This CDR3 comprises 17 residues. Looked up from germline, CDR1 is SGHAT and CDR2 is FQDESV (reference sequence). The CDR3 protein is CASSSLRRQGGPTEQYF. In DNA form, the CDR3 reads TGTGCCAGCAGCTCTTTACGAAGACAGGGGGGACCTACGGAGCAGTACTTC.

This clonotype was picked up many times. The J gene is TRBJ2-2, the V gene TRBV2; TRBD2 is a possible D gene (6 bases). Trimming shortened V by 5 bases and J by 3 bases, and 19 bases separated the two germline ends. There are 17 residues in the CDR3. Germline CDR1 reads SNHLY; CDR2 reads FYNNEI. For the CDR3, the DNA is TGTGCCAGCAGTCCACGCTCCGGGACTCGCGACACCGGGGAGCTGTTTTTT. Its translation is CASSPRSGTRDTGELFF.

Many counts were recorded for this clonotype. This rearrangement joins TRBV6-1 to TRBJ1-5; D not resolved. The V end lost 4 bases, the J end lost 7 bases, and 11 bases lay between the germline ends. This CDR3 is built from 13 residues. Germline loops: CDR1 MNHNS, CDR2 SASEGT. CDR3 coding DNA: TGTGCCAGCAGTGGGGCAGGAGAGCAGCCCCAGCATTTT. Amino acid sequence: CASSGAGEQPQHF.

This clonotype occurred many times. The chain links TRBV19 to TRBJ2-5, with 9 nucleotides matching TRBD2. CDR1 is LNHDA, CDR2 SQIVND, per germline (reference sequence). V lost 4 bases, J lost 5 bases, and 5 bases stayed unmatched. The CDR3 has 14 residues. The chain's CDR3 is CASSTGLALETQYF. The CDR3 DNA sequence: TGTGCCAGTAGTACGGGACTAGCTTTGGAGACCCAGTACTTC.

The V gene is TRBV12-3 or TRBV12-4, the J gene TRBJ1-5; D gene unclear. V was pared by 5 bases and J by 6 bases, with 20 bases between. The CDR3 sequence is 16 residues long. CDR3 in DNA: TGTGCCAGCAGTCCCCCTCATGTTAGGTTTAGTCAGCCCCAGCATTTT. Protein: CASSPPHVRFSQPQHF.